This T cell receptor (beta chain) was recovered during a study of blood T cell repertoires in COVID-19. This CDR3 comprises 13 residues. Deletions cut 2 bases from V and 6 bases from J, with 8 bases between. Germline V lookup: CDR1 SGHRS, CDR2 YFSETQ. Sequencing was performed with immunoSEQ multiplex PCR; in TCRdb, only in-frame clones are kept and a portion is missing. Of fewer than 200,000 clones in the sample, approximately 91% were seen once. The rearrangement joins TRBV5-1 to TRBJ2-2, with D hard to call. Sequenced material: peripheral blood. The TCR was taken from a young man with COVID-19, enrolled during active disease. The CDR3 region has the DNA TGCGCCAGCAGCTTCGTAATCTCCGGGGAGCTGTTTTTT. Its protein product is CASSFVISGELFF.